This T cell receptor beta chain is from a study of shared clonotypes between healthy human individuals. The V end was cut by 1 base, the J end by 0 bases, with 16 bases between. The CDR3 length is 19 residues. Germline V gene data show CDR1 as SGHTA and CDR2 as FQGNSA. Clones were read by immunoSEQ multiplex PCR, and TCRdb kept only the in-frame ones, dropping some. The repertoire consists of about 1.4 million clones, with roughly 96% occurring once and the leading ten covering roughly 1.2%. The J gene is TRBJ2-6, the V gene TRBV7-2; tentatively, D is TRBD2 (6 bases). The sequence derives from a young man in good health. The sample taken for sequencing was naive CD4+ T cells sorted from blood. The sample's subset: CD45RA+ positively selected. CDR3 sequence reads: CASSLVGRNPISGANVLTF. CDR3 bases: TGTGCCAGCAGCTTAGTTGGGAGGAACCCCATCTCTGGGGCCAACGTCCTGACTTTC. Drawing the rest from reference TRBV7-2 and TRBJ2-6, the complete variable domain is GAGVSQSPSNKVTEKGKDVELRCDPISGHTALYWYRQSLGQGLEFLIYFQGNSAPDKSGLPSDRFSAERTGGSVSTLTIQRTQQEDSAVYLCASSLVGRNPISGANVLTFGAGSRLTVL.